The T cell receptor (beta chain) under discussion was sequenced for a study of regulatory T cells in long-lasting Graves disease. At the level of the study: Antithyroid drug exposure in newly diagnosed Graves' patients had lasted under 3 months.

Construction of TCR beta libraries relied on iRepertoire HTBI primers and on Arm-PCR targeting CDR3 regions. TCRdb called the multiplex PCR reads again in MiXCR, with one record for every CDR3 protein. The sample lists some 330,000 distinct CDR3 sequences, 12% occurring once. Findings of the study overall: The work looked only at peripheral blood and did not look at thyroid tissue.

Trimming stripped 5 bases from V and 2 bases from J, with 10 bases between. The CDR3 is 14 residues long. From germline, CDR1 is SGHTA and CDR2 FQGTGA. Described time point: newly diagnosed GD, antithyroid drugs for less than 3 months. After RNA was extracted from PBMCs, the TCR library was made from it. This clonotype has at least ten counts. The antigen is not known. This sample also belongs to another study, concerning T cells in Graves' hyperthyroidism and ophthalmopathy. As that study records: Researchers found most expanded thyroid clonotypes above 0.001 in blood as well. Researchers report that a 13 V-J model separated ophthalmopathy from stable hyperthyroidism.

The receptor comes from a woman under 30 with Graves disease. Material: peripheral blood mononuclear cells (PBMCs), obtained at new diagnosis, from a patient treated with antithyroid drugs. The chain uses TRBV7-3 and TRBJ2-1; D possibly matches TRBD1 or TRBD2 (5 bases each). CDR3 DNA: TGTGCCAGCAGCCCCCCGGGACCCTACAATGAGCAGTTCTTC. Translation gives CASSPPGPYNEQFF.